This TCR beta chain originates from a study of cytomegalovirus exposure and HLA in healthy donors. The table lists this clone with a count of one. The PCR had 60 Vbeta and 13 Jbeta primers. The repertoire was sequenced with immunoSEQ multiplex PCR; TCRdb's copy has only in-frame clones and lacks some. In the table there are 120,000 or so clones, more than 80% of which are singletons. The germline V gene has CDR1 SNHLY and CDR2 FYNNEI. J was trimmed by 8 bases and V by 4 bases; bases with no gene match: 7. The CDR3 covers 14 residues. The sample consisted of PBMCs. The receptor's source is a man aged 30-40 years in good health and CMV-seropositive. This sequence joins TRBV2 and TRBJ2-7; TRBD2 matches 11 bases. The CDR3 bases are TGTGCCAGCAGTGCGACTAGCGGGGAGTTACAGCAGTACTTC. Translation gives CASSATSGELQQYF.